This T cell receptor beta chain was sequenced during a study of vaccination and CD4 T cells after COVID-19. Across the study: Post-COVID draws followed diagnosis by a median around 100 days (range 35 to 161).

Researchers used the Oncomine TCR Beta short-read assay to sequence DNA from cultured CD4+ T cells. In TCRdb, the PCR reads were re-called with MiXCR into one record per CDR3 protein. Among around 3,900 distinct CDR3 sequences listed, roughly a fifth were seen once. Note on this clonotype: Its antigen is unidentified.

This CDR3 has 15 residues. Germline V lookup: CDR1 MNHNS, CDR2 SASEGT. V lost 2 bases and J lost 8, with 13 bases in between. The treatment: roughly ten-day PBMC culture with coronavirus spike peptide pools or control peptides (ViraFEST assay). ViraFEST used peptide pools to expand antigen-specific T cells and subsequently sequenced their TCRs. The V call is TRBV6-1, the J call TRBJ1-6; D may be TRBD1 (6 bases). This TCR derives from a human donor who had recovered from COVID-19. Sequenced sample: CD4+ T cells from blood, cultured in vitro. CDR3: CASSELGGLHSPLHF. In DNA, the CDR3 is TGTGCCAGCAGTGAATTAGGGGGTTTACATTCACCCCTCCACTTT.